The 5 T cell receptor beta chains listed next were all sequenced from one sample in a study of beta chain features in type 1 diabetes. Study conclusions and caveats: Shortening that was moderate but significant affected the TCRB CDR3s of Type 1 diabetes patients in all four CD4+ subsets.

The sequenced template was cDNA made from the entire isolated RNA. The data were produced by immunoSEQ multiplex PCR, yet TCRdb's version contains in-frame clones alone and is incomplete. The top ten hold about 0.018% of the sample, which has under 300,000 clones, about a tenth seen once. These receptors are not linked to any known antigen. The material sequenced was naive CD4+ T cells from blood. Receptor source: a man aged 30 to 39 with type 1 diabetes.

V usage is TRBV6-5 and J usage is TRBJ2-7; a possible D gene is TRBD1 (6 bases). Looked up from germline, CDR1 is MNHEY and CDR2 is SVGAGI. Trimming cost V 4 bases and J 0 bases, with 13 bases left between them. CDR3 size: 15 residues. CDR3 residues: CASSFTQGSSYEQYF. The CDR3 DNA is TGTGCCAGCAGTTTCACTCAGGGGAGCTCCTACGAGCAGTACTTC.

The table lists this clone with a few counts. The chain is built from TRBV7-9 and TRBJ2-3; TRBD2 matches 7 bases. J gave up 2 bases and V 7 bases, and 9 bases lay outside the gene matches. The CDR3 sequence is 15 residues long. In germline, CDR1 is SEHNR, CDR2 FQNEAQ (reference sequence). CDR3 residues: CASIFGTTHTDTQYF. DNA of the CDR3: TGTGCCAGCATTTTCGGGACTACTCACACAGATACGCAGTATTTT. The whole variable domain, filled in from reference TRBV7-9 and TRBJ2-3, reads DTGVSQNPRHKITKRGQNVTFRCDPISEHNRLYWYRQTLGQGPEFLTYFQNEAQLEKSRLLSDRFSAERPKGSFSTLEIQRTEQGDSAMYLCASIFGTTHTDTQYFGPGTRLTVL.

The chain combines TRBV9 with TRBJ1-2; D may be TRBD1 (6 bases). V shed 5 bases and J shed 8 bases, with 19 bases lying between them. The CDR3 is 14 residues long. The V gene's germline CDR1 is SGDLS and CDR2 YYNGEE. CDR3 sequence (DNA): TGTGCCAGCAGTCCCTTAGGGGGTGCTCGGGGCTACACCTTC. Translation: CASSPLGGARGYTF. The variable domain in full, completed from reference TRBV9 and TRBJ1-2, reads DSGVTQTPKHLITATGQRVTLRCSPRSGDLSVYWYQQSLDQGLQFLIQYYNGEERAKGNILERFSAQQFPDLHSELNLSSLELGDSALYFCASSPLGGARGYTFGSGTRLTVV.

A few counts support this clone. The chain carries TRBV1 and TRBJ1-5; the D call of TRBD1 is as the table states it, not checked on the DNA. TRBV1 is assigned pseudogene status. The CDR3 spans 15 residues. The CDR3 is CTSSQTGGCNQPQHF. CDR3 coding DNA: TGCACCAGCAGCCAGACAGGGGGCTGCAATCAGCCCCAGCATTTT.

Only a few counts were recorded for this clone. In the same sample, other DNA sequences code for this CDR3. CDR3 protein: CASSGEYEQYF. In DNA form, the CDR3 reads TGTGCCAGCAGCGGGGAGTACGAGCAGTACTTC. This chain connects TRBV2 to TRBJ2-7, with D possibly matching TRBD2 (5 bases). The ends were cut back, 6 bases at V and 4 bases at J, with 7 bases in the middle. The CDR3 has 11 residues. Germline values: CDR1 SNHLY, CDR2 FYNNEI.